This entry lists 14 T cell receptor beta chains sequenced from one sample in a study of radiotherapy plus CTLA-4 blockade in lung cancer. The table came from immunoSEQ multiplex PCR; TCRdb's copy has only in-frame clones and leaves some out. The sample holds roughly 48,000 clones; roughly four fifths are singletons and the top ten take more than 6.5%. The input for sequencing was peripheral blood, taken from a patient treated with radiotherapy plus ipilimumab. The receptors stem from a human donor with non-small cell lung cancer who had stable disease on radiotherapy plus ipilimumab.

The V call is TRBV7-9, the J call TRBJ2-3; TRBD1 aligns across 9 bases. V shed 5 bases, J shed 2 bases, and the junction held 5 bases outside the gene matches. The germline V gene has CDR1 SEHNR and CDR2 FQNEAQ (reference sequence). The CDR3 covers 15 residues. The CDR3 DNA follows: TGTGCCAGCAGCCCCGGGACAGGGACCACAGATACGCAGTATTTT. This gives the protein CASSPGTGTTDTQYF.

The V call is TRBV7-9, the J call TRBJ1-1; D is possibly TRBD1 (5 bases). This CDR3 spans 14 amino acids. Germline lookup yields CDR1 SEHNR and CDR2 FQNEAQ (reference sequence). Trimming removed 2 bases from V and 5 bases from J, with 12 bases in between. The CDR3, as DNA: TGTGCCAGCAGCTTAACGCAGGGCAGGACTGAAGCTTTCTTT. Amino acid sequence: CASSLTQGRTEAFF. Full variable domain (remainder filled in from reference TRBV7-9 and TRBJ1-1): DTGVSQNPRHKITKRGQNVTFRCDPISEHNRLYWYRQTLGQGPEFLTYFQNEAQLEKSRLLSDRFSAERPKGSFSTLEIQRTEQGDSAMYLCASSLTQGRTEAFFGQGTRLTVV.

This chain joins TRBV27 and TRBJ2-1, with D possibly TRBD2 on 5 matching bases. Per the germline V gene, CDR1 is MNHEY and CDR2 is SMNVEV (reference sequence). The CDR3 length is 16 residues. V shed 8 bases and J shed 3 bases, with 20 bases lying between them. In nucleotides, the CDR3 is TGTGCCAGCGTATACCGGGAACCCTGGGGCTACAATGAGCAGTTCTTC. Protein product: CASVYREPWGYNEQFF.

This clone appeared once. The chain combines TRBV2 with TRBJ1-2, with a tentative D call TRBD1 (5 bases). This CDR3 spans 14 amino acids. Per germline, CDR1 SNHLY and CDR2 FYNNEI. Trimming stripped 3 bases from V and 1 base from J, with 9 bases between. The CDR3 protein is CASSDRALNYGYTF. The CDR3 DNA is TGTGCCAGCAGTGACAGGGCCCTTAACTATGGCTACACCTTC.

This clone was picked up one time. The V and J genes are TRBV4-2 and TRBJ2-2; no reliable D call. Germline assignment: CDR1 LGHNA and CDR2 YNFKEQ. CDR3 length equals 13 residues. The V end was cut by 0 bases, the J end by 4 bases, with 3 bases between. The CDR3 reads CASSQEVTGELFF. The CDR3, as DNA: TGTGCCAGCAGCCAAGAGGTCACCGGGGAGCTGTTTTTT.

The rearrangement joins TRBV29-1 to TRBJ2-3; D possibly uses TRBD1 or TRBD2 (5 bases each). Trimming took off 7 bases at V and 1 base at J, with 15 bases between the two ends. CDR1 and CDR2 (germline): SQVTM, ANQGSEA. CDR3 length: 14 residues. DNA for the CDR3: TGCAGCGCATCGGGTGGGACGGGCACAGATACGCAGTATTTT. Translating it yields CSASGGTGTDTQYF.

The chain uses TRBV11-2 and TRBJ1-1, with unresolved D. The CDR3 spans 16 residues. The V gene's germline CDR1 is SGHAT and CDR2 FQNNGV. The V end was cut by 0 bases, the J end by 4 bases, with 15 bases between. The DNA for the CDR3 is TGTGCCAGCAGCTTAGATGGTTCGGGCTCGGGCACTGAAGCTTTCTTT. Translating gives CASSLDGSGSGTEAFF.

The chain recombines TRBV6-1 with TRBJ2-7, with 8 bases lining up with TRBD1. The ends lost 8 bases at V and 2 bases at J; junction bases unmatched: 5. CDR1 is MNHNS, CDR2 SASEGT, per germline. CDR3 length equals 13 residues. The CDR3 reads CASVKDRAYEQYF. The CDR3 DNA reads TGTGCCAGCGTAAAGGACAGGGCCTACGAGCAGTACTTC.

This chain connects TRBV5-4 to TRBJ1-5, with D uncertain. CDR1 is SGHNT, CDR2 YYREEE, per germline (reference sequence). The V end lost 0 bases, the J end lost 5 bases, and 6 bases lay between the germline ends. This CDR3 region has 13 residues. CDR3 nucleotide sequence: TGTGCCAGCAGCTTGGACACCTATCAGCCCCAGCATTTT. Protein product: CASSLDTYQPQHF.

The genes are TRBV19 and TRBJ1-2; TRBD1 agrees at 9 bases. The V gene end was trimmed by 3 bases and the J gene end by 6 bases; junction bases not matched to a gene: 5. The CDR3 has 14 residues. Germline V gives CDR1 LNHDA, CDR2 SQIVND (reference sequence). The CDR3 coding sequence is TGTGCCAGTAGTATGCGGGACAGGGAGCATGGCTACACCTTC. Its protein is CASSMRDREHGYTF.

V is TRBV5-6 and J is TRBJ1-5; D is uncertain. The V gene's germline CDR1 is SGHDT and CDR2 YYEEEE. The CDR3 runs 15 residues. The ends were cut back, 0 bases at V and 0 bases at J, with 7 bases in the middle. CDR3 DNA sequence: TGTGCCAGCAGCTTGGGACGGAGTAGCAATCAGCCCCAGCATTTT. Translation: CASSLGRSSNQPQHF. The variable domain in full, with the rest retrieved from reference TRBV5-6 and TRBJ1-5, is DAGVTQSPTHLIKTRGQQVTLRCSPKSGHDTVSWYQQALGQGPQFIFQYYEEEERQRGNFPDRFSGHQFPNYSSELNVNALLLGDSALYLCASSLGRSSNQPQHFGDGTRLSIL.

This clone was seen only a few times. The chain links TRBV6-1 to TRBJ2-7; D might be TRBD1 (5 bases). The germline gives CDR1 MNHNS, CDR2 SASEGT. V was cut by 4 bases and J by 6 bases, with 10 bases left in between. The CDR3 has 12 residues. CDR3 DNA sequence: TGTGCCAGCAGTGCCTTGGGGCGCGAGCAGTACGTC. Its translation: CASSALGREQYV.

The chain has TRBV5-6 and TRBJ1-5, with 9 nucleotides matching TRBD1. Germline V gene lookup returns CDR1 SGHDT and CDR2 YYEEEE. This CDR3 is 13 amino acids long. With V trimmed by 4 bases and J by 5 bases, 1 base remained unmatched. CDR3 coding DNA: TGTGCCAGCAGCACAGGGGGCGATCAGCCCCAGCATTTT. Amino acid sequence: CASSTGGDQPQHF.

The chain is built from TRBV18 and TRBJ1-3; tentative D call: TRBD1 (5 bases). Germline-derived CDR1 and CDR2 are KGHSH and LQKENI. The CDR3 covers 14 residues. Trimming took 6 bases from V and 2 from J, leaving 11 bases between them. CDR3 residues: CASSLQGTGNTIYF. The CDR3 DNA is TGTGCCAGCTCGCTCCAGGGAACTGGAAACACCATATATTTT.